One and the same sample provided the 17 T cell receptor beta chains below, sequenced in a study of OX40 agonist ivuxolimab in advanced cancers. The library was produced with the immunoSEQ multiplex PCR assay. Entries here come from immuneACCESS through TCRdb and include only in-frame sequences with V and J called. Some clones fail to appear in such tables; in the studies checked, an unresolved V gene covers under half of the shortfall, and the cause of the remainder is unknown. The sample contains 75,000 to 100,000 clones, approximately 80% of them found a single time. Clones ranked in the top ten supply around 5.5% of the sample. This specimen was CD4+ or CD8+ T cells sorted from blood, taken in a trial of the OX40 agonist ivuxolimab. The receptor source for this set is an adult with an advanced solid tumor such as melanoma, head and neck, liver or kidney cancer.

The rearrangement uses TRBV12-5 and TRBJ1-1; TRBD1 agrees at 7 bases. With V trimmed by 3 bases and J by 1 base, 5 bases remained unmatched. Germline CDR1 LGHNT, CDR2 FRNRAP. The CDR3 covers 15 residues. The CDR3 nucleotides are TGTGCTAGTGGTTTTTCTCAGGGGGGGAACACTGAAGCTTTCTTT. Translation gives CASGFSQGGNTEAFF. The full variable domain, in which reference TRBV12-5 and TRBJ1-1 provide the parts outside the CDR3, is DARVTQTPRHKVTEMGQEVTMRCQPILGHNTVFWYRQTMMQGLELLAYFRNRAPLDDSGMPKDRFSAEMPDATLATLKIQPSEPRDSAVYFCASGFSQGGNTEAFFGQGTRLTVV.

The V call is TRBV5-1, the J call TRBJ2-3, with a tentative D call TRBD2 (6 bases). Germline-derived CDR1 and CDR2 are SGHRS and YFSETQ. The CDR3 has 16 residues. V lost 3 bases and J lost 2, with 16 bases in between. CDR3 amino acids: CASSSGEWVVTDTQYF. The CDR3 DNA sequence: TGCGCCAGCAGCTCGGGGGAGTGGGTCGTCACAGATACGCAGTATTTT.

The chain uses TRBV5-4 and TRBJ2-3, with TRBD2 matching 10 bases. In germline, CDR1 is SGHNT, CDR2 YYREEE (reference sequence). CDR3 length equals 16 residues. The V segment lost 4 bases and the J segment 3 bases; nucleotides outside the gene matches: 8. The CDR3 sequence: CASSRKTSGPTDTQYF. The CDR3 bases are TGTGCCAGCAGCAGAAAGACTAGCGGGCCTACAGATACGCAGTATTTT.

The table lists this clone with a few counts. V is TRBV10-3 and J is TRBJ1-1; the D gene is possibly TRBD1 (6 bases). There are 14 residues in the CDR3. V dropped 6 bases and J dropped 1 base, with 12 bases sitting between them. Germline CDR1 and CDR2: ENHRY and SYGVKD. The CDR3 DNA follows: TGTGCCATCAGGGGTGGACAGCCGAACACTGAAGCTTTCTTT. This gives the protein CAIRGGQPNTEAFF.

The chain is built from TRBV2 and TRBJ1-6, with D hard to call. CDR1 SNHLY and CDR2 FYNNEI come from the germline V gene. Trimming removed 5 bases at V and 7 bases at J, with 12 bases between. The length of the CDR3 is 14 residues. The CDR3 coding sequence is TGTGCCAGCAGTCTAAGGTCGGCCAATTCACCCCTCCACTTT. It yields the protein CASSLRSANSPLHF.

This clone was recorded once. The chain combines TRBV7-2 with TRBJ2-3; TRBD2 matches 13 bases. Per germline, CDR1 SGHTA and CDR2 FQGNSA. V gave up 7 bases and J gave up 4 bases; unmatched junction bases: 8. The CDR3 is made up of 16 amino acids. CDR3 coding DNA: TGTGCCAGCATCCTAGGACTAGCGGGAGTGTCAGATACGCAGTATTTT. Its translation: CASILGLAGVSDTQYF.

The chain joins TRBV2 to TRBJ2-2; TRBD2 matches at 8 bases. The CDR3 is 15 amino acids. The ends lost 8 bases at V and 7 bases at J; junction bases unmatched: 12. Germline V gene sequence: CDR1 SNHLY, CDR2 FYNNEI. CDR3: CASEDRAGVGGELFF. DNA for the CDR3: TGTGCCAGCGAAGACCGAGCGGGGGTTGGCGGGGAGCTGTTTTTT.

The chain uses TRBV15 and TRBJ1-2; D is undetermined. The CDR3 covers 12 residues. Germline V gene data show CDR1 as LNHNV and CDR2 as YYDKDF (reference sequence). With 0 bases removed from V and 7 bases from J, the gap between germline ends came to 6 bases. The chain's CDR3 is CATSREEGGYTF. For the CDR3, the DNA is TGTGCCACCAGCAGAGAGGAGGGTGGCTACACCTTC. Based on the CDR3 plus reference TRBV15 and TRBJ1-2, the full variable domain is DAMVIQNPRYQVTQFGKPVTLSCSQTLNHNVMYWYQQKSSQAPKLLFHYYDKDFNNEADTPDNFQSRRPNTSFCFLDIRSPGLGDTAMYLCATSREEGGYTFGSGTRLTVV.

The chain is built from TRBV19 and TRBJ2-7; D might be TRBD2 (7 bases). The V end was cut by 2 bases, the J end by 0 bases, with 20 bases between. The CDR3 runs 18 residues. CDR1 is LNHDA and CDR2 is SQIVND in the germline V gene (reference sequence). In DNA, the CDR3 is TGTGCCAGTAGTATACGACTGGGAGGGGGATACGGCTCCTACGAGCAGTACTTC. This codes for CASSIRLGGGYGSYEQYF.

The CDR3 reads CASSSPPREATDTQYF. In DNA, the CDR3 is TGTGCCAGCAGTTCCCCCCCGCGGGAGGCCACAGATACGCAGTATTTT. The V gene is TRBV27, the J gene TRBJ2-3, with TRBD2 identical over 8 bases. The junction had 8 bases not matched to a gene; V was cut back by 4 bases and J by 2 bases. The CDR3 length is 16 residues. CDR1 and CDR2 (germline): MNHEY, SMNVEV (reference sequence).

CDR3 sequence (DNA): TGCGCCAGCAGTGAGTCCCCAGGACAGGCGGAGGACGAGCAGTACTTC. Translated: CASSESPGQAEDEQYF. The chain joins TRBV10-1 to TRBJ2-7; 7 bases line up with TRBD1. CDR1 and CDR2 (germline): WNHNN, SYGVQD (reference sequence). The CDR3 length is 16 residues. V gave up 0 bases and J gave up 5 bases; unmatched junction bases: 10.

The chain joins TRBV7-7 to TRBJ2-5; 9 nucleotides align to TRBD1. The germline V gene encodes CDR1 SSHAT and CDR2 FNYEAQ (reference sequence). The J segment lost 3 bases and the V segment lost 6 bases, leaving 11 bases of the junction unmatched. The CDR3 covers 16 residues. The CDR3 coding sequence is TGTGCCAGCAGTCCCACCCCGGGACAGGGAAAAGAGACCCAGTACTTC. This gives the protein CASSPTPGQGKETQYF.

This chain joins TRBV7-8 and TRBJ2-5; D perhaps matches TRBD1 (6 bases). There are 18 residues in the CDR3. Germline CDR1 SGHVS, CDR2 FQNEAQ. Trimming shortened V by 2 bases and J by 5 bases, and 24 bases separated the two germline ends. CDR3 sequence (DNA): TGTGCCAGCAGCTTAAGAAGCCTCGCGACAGGTTCGACGGAGACCCAGTACTTC. Encoded protein: CASSLRSLATGSTETQYF. Variable domain in full (rest from reference TRBV7-8 and TRBJ2-5): GAGVSQSPRYKVAKRGQDVALRCDPISGHVSLFWYQQALGQGPEFLTYFQNEAQLDKSGLPSDRFFAERPEGSVSTLKIQRTQQEDSAVYLCASSLRSLATGSTETQYFGPGTRLLVL.

The chain links TRBV19 to TRBJ1-2, with 7 bases that match TRBD1. J lost 3 bases, V lost 3 bases, and 10 bases had no gene match. There are 16 residues in the CDR3. Germline assignment: CDR1 LNHDA and CDR2 SQIVND (reference sequence). CDR3: CASSIHTGVIDYGYTF. The DNA of the CDR3 is TGTGCCAGTAGTATCCACACAGGGGTTATTGACTATGGCTACACCTTC.

The chain links TRBV7-2 to TRBJ2-3; D assignment may be TRBD1 or TRBD2 (7 bases each). The CDR3 runs to 18 residues. Looked up from germline, CDR1 is SGHTA and CDR2 is FQGNSA. Between the trimmed V and J ends, which lost 2 bases and 5 bases, there was a span of 23 bases. The CDR3 nucleotides are TGTGCCAGCAGCTTACAGTCCCAGGGGGGGAGGGCCAAAGATACGCAGTATTTT. Its translation: CASSLQSQGGRAKDTQYF.

This clone came up once. J is TRBJ2-3 and V is TRBV13, with TRBD2 identical over 7 bases. The length of the CDR3 is 16 residues. Trimming took 0 bases from V and 1 from J; bases not matched to a gene: 4. Germline V gene lookup returns CDR1 PRHDT and CDR2 FYEKMQ (reference sequence). The chain's CDR3 is CASSLGAGGGTDTQYF. Written as DNA, the CDR3 is TGTGCCAGCAGCTTAGGTGCTGGGGGGGGCACAGATACGCAGTATTTT.

The chain carries TRBV6-6 and TRBJ2-7; 10 nucleotides match TRBD2. The CDR3 covers 15 residues. Trimming took 5 bases from V and 2 from J; bases not matched to a gene: 6. CDR1 is MNHNY, CDR2 SVGAGI, per germline (reference sequence). Here the CDR3 reads CASSGGLAKTYEQYF. The CDR3 DNA follows: TGTGCCAGCAGTGGGGGACTAGCGAAGACCTACGAGCAGTACTTC.